This is a list of T cell receptor beta chains from one sample in a study of CD8 T cells in ankylosing spondylitis. TCRdb recomputed calls from the 5' RACE reads with MiXCR, one row per CDR3 protein. The sample contains some 140,000 distinct CDR3 sequences, 6% to 8% of which appear only once. The specimen was blood, either unsorted or a sorted T cell fraction (not recorded which). Source of these receptors: a female donor with ankylosing spondylitis or in good health (not recorded which). The CDR3 runs from the conserved cysteine through the conserved F or W. The D gene is left open where the match is weak. Clone size appears in some rows only: once, few, many, or a class for an expanded clone.

cdr3_nt	cdr3_aa	clone_size	v_call	d_call	j_call
TGTGCCAGCAGCCACATAAGACCCAGCGGGGGGTCGGGTGAGCAGTTCTTC	CASSHIRPSGGSGEQFF	many	TRBV7-3	TRBD2	TRBJ2-1
TGTGCCAGCAGGCCTACTAGCGGGGGGGCCAAAGATACGCAGTATTTT	CASRPTSGGAKDTQYF	many	TRBV7-2	TRBD2	TRBJ2-3
TGCAGTGCTAGAGAGGACTACGAGCAGTACTTC	CSAREDYEQYF	many	TRBV20-1	-	TRBJ2-7
TGCAGTGCTAGGGGCGGCCCCACAGATACGCAGTATTTT	CSARGGPTDTQYF	many	TRBV20-1	-	TRBJ2-3
TGCGCCAGCAGCCCCACGAGAAGCGGGGGGCAAGAGACCCAGTACTTC	CASSPTRSGGQETQYF	many	TRBV5-1	TRBD2	TRBJ2-5
TGTGCCAGCAGCTACTGGGGGTTAGGCACCGGGGAGCTGTTTTTT	CASSYWGLGTGELFF	many	TRBV11-2	-	TRBJ2-2
TGTGCCAGCAGCGTGCGGGCCCTCAATGAGCAGTTCTTC	CASSVRALNEQFF	many	TRBV7-8	-	TRBJ2-1
TGCGCCAGCAGCTCGACAGGGAGGCGGAGTGAAGCTTTCTTT	CASSSTGRRSEAFF	many	TRBV5-1	TRBD1	TRBJ1-1
TGTGCCAGCAGCTTAGGCTGGCAGAAGGGGACCCAGTACTTC	CASSLGWQKGTQYF	many	TRBV7-2	-	TRBJ2-5
TGTGCCAGCAGCCCTGGATGGGACAGTACCAACTACGAGCAGTACTTC	CASSPGWDSTNYEQYF	many	TRBV12-3/TRBV12-4	TRBD1	TRBJ2-7
TGCGCCAGCAGCTGGGGGGCAAATTCGAACACCGGGGAGCTGTTTTTT	CASSWGANSNTGELFF	-	TRBV5-1	-	TRBJ2-2
TGTGCCAGCAGCCCTAGACAGAACGATGGCTACACCTTC	CASSPRQNDGYTF	many	TRBV12-3/TRBV12-4	-	TRBJ1-2
TGCGCCAGCAGCCGATACTATTTCGAGGAGACCCAGTACTTC	CASSRYYFEETQYF	many	TRBV5-1	-	TRBJ2-5
TGTGCCAGCAGCGTAGAGGGGATAGCGGGGGAGCACACCGGGGAGCTGTTTTTT	CASSVEGIAGEHTGELFF	-	TRBV9	TRBD2	TRBJ2-2